A few counts support the clone carrying this T cell receptor (beta chain). What it recognizes is unknown. This entry is derived from a study of T cells in Graves' hyperthyroidism and ophthalmopathy. Study background: Peripheral blood was secured at the point of initial diagnosis, before any treatment.

RNA transcripts were the template for amplifying TCR beta CDR3 regions. During a first-round RT-PCR of the TCR CDR3, the HTBI primer set was used. Each CDR3 protein gets one entry after TCRdb re-called the multiplex PCR reads with MiXCR. The sample lists hundreds of thousands of distinct CDR3 sequences; roughly 40% were seen once. On the basis of clinical symptoms, serum thyroxine and TRAb, thyroid ultrasound and orbital computed tomography, diagnoses were made. Isolation of PBMCs was performed on around 10 ml fresh peripheral blood. Germline CDR1 reads MGHRA; CDR2 reads YSYEKL. Trimming took off 3 bases at V and 5 bases at J, with 16 bases between the two ends. The CDR3 length is 15 residues. Broader study findings: Within blood appeared most thyroid clonotypes that had expanded above 0.001.

The source is a man between 18 and 29 years old with Graves' hyperthyroidism. The chain links TRBV4-1 to TRBJ2-5; no reliable D call. Source material: blood. The chain's CDR3 is CASSQENYPRETQYF. The DNA for the CDR3 is TGCGCCAGCAGCCAGGAGAACTACCCGAGGGAGACCCAGTACTTC.